This T cell receptor (beta chain) was sequenced in a study of T cell responses to AZD1222 COVID-19 vaccine. Findings of the study overall: The study sampled repertoires only after the peak T cell response. Spike-specific TCR depth and breadth grew after two AZD1222 doses.

Second-dose recipients at about 4 or about 12 weeks were treated as one pooled group. A word on this clone: The antigen remains unidentified.

Data came from immunoSEQ multiplex PCR; TCRdb stores just in-frame clones and leaves some out. The table lists around 140,000 clones, approximately 92% of them singletons. The source is an adult who received the AZD1222 COVID-19 vaccine. This material consisted of peripheral blood, taken 28 days after the second AZD1222 dose.

The CDR3 is CSAMGHPNYGYTF. CDR3 sequence (DNA): TGCAGCGCTATGGGTCACCCCAACTATGGCTACACCTTC. The J gene is TRBJ1-2, the V gene TRBV29-1; unclear D gene. The CDR3 covers 13 residues. Deletions cut 7 bases from V and 2 bases from J, with 14 bases between. Germline V gene lookup returns CDR1 SQVTM and CDR2 ANQGSEA. The complete variable domain, with remaining parts taken from reference TRBV29-1 and TRBJ1-2, reads SAVISQKPSRDICQRGTSLTIQCQVDSQVTMMFWYRQQPGQSLTLIATANQGSEATYESGFVIDKFPISRPNLTFSTLTVSNMSPEDSSIYLCSAMGHPNYGYTFGSGTRLTVV.